This entry concerns a single T cell receptor beta chain. Its specificity is unknown. One end of the junction is discordant with germline, which a read error may explain. This sample stems from a study of blood T cells in healthy people across ages. Findings of the study overall: Comparison with aged donors showed that long-lived donors had more naive CD4+ cells and higher diversity.

Then a second PCR, running roughly 7 to 11 cycles, was carried out with a sample-barcoded 5' primer and a J-beta primer mix. TCRdb independently ran MiXCR on the 5' RACE reads; one entry per CDR3 protein. The profile shows 1.8 million or so distinct CDR3 sequences, roughly 43% of them singletons. CDR1 and CDR2 (germline): MGHRA, YSYEKL. CDR3 length: 13 amino acids. The clonotype comes from a human donor in good health. V is TRBV4-1 and J is TRBJ1-6, with D possibly TRBD1 on 5 matching bases. Source material: blood. In DNA form, the CDR3 reads TGCGCCAGCGGCCAATGGTTAGGGGAGCCACTCCACTTT. It specifies CASGQWLGEPLHF.